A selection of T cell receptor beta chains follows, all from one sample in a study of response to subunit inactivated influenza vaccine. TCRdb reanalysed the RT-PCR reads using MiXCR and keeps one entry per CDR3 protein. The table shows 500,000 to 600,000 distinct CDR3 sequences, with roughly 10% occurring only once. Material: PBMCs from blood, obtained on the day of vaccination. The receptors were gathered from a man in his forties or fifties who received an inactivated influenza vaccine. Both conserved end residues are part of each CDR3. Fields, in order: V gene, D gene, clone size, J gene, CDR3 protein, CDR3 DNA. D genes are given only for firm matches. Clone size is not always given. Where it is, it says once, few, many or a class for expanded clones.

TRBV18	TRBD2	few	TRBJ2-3	CASSGTSAFTDTQYF	TGTGCCAGCTCAGGGACTAGCGCCTTCACAGATACGCAGTATTTT
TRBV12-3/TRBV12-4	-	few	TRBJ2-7	CASSTTTTGSGLSEQYF	TGTGCCAGCAGCACAACTACCACAGGGTCGGGACTTAGCGAGCAGTACTTC
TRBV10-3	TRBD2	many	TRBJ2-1	CAIGREAYNEQFF	TGTGCCATCGGGCGGGAGGCCTACAATGAGCAGTTCTTC
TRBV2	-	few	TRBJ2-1	CASGGGPNEQFF	TGTGCCAGCGGGGGGGGCCCAAATGAGCAGTTCTTC
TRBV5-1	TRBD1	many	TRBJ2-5	CASSGGQGETQYF	TGCGCCAGCAGCGGTGGACAGGGGGAGACCCAGTACTTC
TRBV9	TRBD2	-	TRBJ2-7	CASSVGLTSGEPYEQYF	TGTGCCAGCAGCGTGGGTTTGACTAGCGGGGAACCCTACGAGCAGTACTTC
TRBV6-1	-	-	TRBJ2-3	CASSEVGVTDTQYF	TGTGCCAGCAGTGAAGTTGGAGTCACAGATACGCAGTATTTT
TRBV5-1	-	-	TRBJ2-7	CASSIPGRQGLGEQYF	TGCGCCAGCAGCATACCCGGCCGGCAGGGGCTTGGCGAGCAGTACTTC
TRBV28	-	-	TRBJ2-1	CASSLQRATYNEQFF	TGTGCCAGCAGTTTACAGCGGGCCACCTACAATGAGCAGTTCTTC
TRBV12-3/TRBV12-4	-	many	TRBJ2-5	CASPLAWETQYF	TGTGCCAGTCCACTAGCTTGGGAGACCCAGTACTTC
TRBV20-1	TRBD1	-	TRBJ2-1	CSASGDRGNNEQFF	TGCAGTGCTAGTGGGGACAGGGGGAACAATGAGCAGTTCTTC
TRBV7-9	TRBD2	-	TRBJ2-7	CASSSASGISYEQYF	TGTGCCAGCAGCTCTGCTAGCGGGATATCCTACGAGCAGTACTTC
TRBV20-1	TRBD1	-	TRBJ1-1	CRLPGQGAGAFF	TGCCGGCTTCCAGGACAGGGGGCCGGAGCTTTCTTT
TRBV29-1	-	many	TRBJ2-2	CSVEGGAATGELFF	TGCAGCGTTGAAGGCGGAGCGGCTACCGGGGAGCTGTTTTTT
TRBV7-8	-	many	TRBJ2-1	CASEGYNEQFF	TGTGCCAGTGAGGGCTACAATGAGCAGTTCTTC
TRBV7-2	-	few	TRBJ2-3	CASSLAGGHLKGGQYF	TGTGCCAGCAGCTTAGCGGGGGGTCACCTAAAGGGTGGGCAGTATTTT
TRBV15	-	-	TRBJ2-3	CATSRATLPSTDTQYF	TGTGCCACCAGCAGAGCCACGTTGCCGAGCACAGATACGCAGTATTTT
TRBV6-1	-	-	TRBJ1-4	CATKEEQLNEKLFF	TGTGCCACCAAGGAGGAACAGCTTAATGAAAAACTGTTTTTT
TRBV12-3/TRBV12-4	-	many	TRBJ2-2	CASRYPGATGELFF	TGTGCCAGCAGATATCCCGGGGCTACCGGGGAGCTGTTTTTT
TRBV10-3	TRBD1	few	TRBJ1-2	CAISAQGDGYTF	TGTGCCATCAGTGCACAGGGGGATGGCTACACCTTC
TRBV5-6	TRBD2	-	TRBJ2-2	CASSWGLAGGFGTGELFF	TGTGCCAGCAGCTGGGGACTAGCGGGGGGGTTCGGCACCGGGGAGCTGTTTTTT
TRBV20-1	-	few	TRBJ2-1	CSAAGTAYNEQFF	TGCAGTGCTGCGGGGACCGCCTACAATGAGCAGTTCTTC
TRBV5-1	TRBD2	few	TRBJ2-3	CASTTAGGRTDTQYF	TGCGCCAGCACGACGGCGGGGGGTCGCACAGATACGCAGTATTTT
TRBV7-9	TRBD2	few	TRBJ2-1	CASSTFSGGANEQFF	TGTGCCAGCAGCACCTTTAGCGGGGGGGCAAATGAGCAGTTCTTC
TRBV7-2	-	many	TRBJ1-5	CASTDSNQPQHF	TGTGCCAGCACCGATAGCAATCAGCCCCAGCATTTT
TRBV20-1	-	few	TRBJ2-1	CSARRAYEQFF	TGCAGTGCTCGCCGGGCCTACGAGCAGTTCTTC
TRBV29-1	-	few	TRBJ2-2	CSVEERGRNTGELFF	TGCAGCGTTGAAGAGAGGGGAAGGAACACCGGGGAGCTGTTTTTT
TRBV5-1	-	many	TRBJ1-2	CASSQGQPYGYTF	TGCGCCAGCAGTCAAGGACAGCCCTATGGCTACACCTTC
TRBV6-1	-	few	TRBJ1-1	CASSDGRLNTEAFF	TGTGCCAGCAGTGATGGACGGTTGAACACTGAAGCTTTCTTT
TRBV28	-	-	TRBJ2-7	CASSPAAEQYF	TGTGCCAGCAGTCCGGCCGCCGAGCAGTACTTC
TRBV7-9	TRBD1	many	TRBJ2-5	CASSRLTGLETQYF	TGTGCCAGCAGCAGATTGACAGGGTTGGAGACCCAGTACTTC
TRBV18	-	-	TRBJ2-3	CASSSARESGVDTQYF	TGTGCCAGCTCCAGCGCCCGGGAGTCGGGTGTAGATACGCAGTATTTT
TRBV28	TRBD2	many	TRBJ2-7	CASSFALDLIAGSSYEQYF	TGTGCCAGCAGTTTCGCTCTAGATCTTATAGCGGGAAGCTCCTACGAGCAGTACTTC
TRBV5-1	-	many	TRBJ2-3	CASSLAGTTDTQYF	TGCGCCAGCAGCTTGGCAGGGACCACAGATACGCAGTATTTT
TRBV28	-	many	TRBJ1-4	CASSYGWFGKLFF	TGTGCCAGCAGTTATGGGTGGTTTGGAAAACTGTTTTTT
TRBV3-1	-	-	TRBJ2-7	CASSQTNVFDEQYF	TGTGCCAGCAGCCAAACCAACGTCTTTGACGAGCAGTACTTC
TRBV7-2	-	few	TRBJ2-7	CASSPQLLPYEQYF	TGTGCCAGCAGCCCCCAGCTCTTACCCTACGAGCAGTACTTC
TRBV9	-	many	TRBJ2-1	CASSVGGGSYNEQFF	TGTGCCAGCAGCGTGGGAGGGGGGTCCTACAATGAGCAGTTCTTC
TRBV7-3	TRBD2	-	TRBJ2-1	CASSLNGAGGHNEQFF	TGTGCCAGCAGCTTAAACGGCGCGGGAGGGCACAATGAGCAGTTCTTC
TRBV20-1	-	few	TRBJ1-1	CSARREPDGYWTGAMNTEAFF	TGCAGTGCTAGAAGGGAACCCGACGGTTATTGGACGGGCGCCATGAACACTGAAGCTTTCTTT